This T cell receptor beta chain was found in a study of T-cell memory formation after mild COVID-19. About the research overall: There were largely donor-specific TCR clusters.

5'RACE primed from the constant segment yielded TCR alpha and TCR beta cDNA libraries bearing sample barcodes and UMIs. TCRdb re-derived calls from the 5' RACE reads in MiXCR, one entry per CDR3 protein. The table records around 430,000 distinct CDR3 sequences, 15% to 20% of them present only once. Points from the study as a whole: Prior to infection, memory already included some responding clones, suggesting cross-reactive memory joined. Chiefly within CM and EM were the contracting CD4+ clones; CD8+ ones were within EMRA.

The CDR3 runs 11 residues. CDR1 and CDR2 (germline): SEHNR, FQNEAQ (reference sequence). Trimming shortened V by 6 bases and J by 10 bases, and 9 bases separated the two germline ends. This clonotype was recorded a few times. The antigen remains undetermined. The source is a man between 18 and 29 years old who had mild COVID-19 (a few samples of this study predate the infection). Cell type and time point are not known. Source material: PBMCs or a T cell subset sorted from them (not recorded which). V gene TRBV7-9 combines with J gene TRBJ1-4; D is unresolved. CDR3 nucleotide sequence: TGTGCCAGCAGGGGCCCCGGAAAACTGTTTTTT. Its translation: CASRGPGKLFF.